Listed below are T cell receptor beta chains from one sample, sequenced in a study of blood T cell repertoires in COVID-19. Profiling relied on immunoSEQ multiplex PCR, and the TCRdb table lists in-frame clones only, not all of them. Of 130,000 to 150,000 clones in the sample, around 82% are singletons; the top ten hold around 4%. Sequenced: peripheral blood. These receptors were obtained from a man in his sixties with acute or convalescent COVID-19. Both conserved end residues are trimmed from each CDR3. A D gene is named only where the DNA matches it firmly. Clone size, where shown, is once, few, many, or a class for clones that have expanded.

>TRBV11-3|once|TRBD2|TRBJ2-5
ASSAGLAVQETQY
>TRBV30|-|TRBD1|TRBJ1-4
AWSGTGGFEKLF
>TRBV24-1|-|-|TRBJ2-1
AASRHPSYNEQF
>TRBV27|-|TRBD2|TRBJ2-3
ASSPRASGGHTQY
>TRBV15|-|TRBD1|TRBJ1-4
ATSRGQGFEKLF
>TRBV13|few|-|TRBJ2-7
ASGLRGSGGIYEQY
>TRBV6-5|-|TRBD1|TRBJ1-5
ASRADRGLGQPQH
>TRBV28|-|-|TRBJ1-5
ATIGLTPSNQPQH
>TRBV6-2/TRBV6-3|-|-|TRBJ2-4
ASSRLGARGIQY
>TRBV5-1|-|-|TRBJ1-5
ASSLEGHLNQPQH
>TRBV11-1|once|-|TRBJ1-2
ASSSTGLGYGYT
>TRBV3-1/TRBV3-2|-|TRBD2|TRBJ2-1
ASTEVAGDYNEQF
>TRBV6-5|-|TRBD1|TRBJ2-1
ASRGQTTWANEQF
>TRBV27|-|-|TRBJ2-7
ASSLIGFGVTEQY
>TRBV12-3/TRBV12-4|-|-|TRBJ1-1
ASSPSTNEAF
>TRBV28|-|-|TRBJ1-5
ASSLPPGQPQH
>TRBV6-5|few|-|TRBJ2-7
ASSYLGGDEQY
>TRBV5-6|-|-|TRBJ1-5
ASSLGYRVQPQH
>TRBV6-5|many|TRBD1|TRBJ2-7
ASSLLGQGAYEQY
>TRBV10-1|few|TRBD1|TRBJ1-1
ASSATGAGTEAF
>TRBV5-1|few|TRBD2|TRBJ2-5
ASSLVTSGRAGETQY
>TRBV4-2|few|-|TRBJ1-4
ASSQDQGAWGEKLF
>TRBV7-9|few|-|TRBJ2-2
ASSPGSLNTGELF
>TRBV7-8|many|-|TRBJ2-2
ASSPDRRNTGELF
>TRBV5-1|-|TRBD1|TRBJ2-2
ASSLERTGEGELF
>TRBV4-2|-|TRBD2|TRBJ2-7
ASSQAGTSGSYEQY
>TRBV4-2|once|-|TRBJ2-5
ASSQDTYSETQY
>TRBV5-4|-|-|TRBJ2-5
ASRTGIQETQY
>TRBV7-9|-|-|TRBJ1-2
ASSRQEANYGYT
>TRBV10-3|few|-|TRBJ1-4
AISEVRRGGDEKLF
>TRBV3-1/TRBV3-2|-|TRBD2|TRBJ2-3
ASSQTSGRSDTQY
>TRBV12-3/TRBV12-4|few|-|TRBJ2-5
ASSGTGSETQY
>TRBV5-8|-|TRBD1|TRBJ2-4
ASSLTGVKNIQY
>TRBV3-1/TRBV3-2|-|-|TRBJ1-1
ASSGSGTEAF
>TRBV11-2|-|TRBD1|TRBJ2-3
ASSLLGQGGDTQY
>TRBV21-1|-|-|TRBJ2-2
ASSKTPWTSGYTGELF
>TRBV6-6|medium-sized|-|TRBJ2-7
ASRFRDEQY
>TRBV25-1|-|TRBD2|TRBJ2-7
ASSEGDYSSYEQY
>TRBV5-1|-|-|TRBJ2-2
ASSLEAGKAGELF
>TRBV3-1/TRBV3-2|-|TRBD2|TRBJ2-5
ASSQDRGGRRKETQY
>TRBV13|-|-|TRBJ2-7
ASSLGRNEQY
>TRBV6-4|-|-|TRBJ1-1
ASSATVSTEAF
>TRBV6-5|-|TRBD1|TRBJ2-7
ASSYSRQGSNEQY
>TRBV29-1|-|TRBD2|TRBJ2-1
SVEGPSGRTEQF
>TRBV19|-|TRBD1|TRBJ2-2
ASSIGTGWAGELF
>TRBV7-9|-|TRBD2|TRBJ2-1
ASSPLPGGRGNEQF
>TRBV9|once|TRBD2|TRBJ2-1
ASSLPRASGNNEQF
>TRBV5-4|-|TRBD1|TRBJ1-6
ASSLDRGGSPLH